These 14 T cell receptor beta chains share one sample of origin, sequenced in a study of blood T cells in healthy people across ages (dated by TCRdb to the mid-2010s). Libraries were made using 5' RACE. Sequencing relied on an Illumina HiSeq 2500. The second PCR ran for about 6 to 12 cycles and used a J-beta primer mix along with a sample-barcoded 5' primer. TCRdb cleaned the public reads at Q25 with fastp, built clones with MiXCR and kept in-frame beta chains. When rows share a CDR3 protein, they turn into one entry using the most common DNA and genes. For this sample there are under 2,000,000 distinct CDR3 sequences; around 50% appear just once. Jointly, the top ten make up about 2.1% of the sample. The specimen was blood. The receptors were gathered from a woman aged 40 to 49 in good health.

The CDR3 sequence: CASNPGGGHQETQYF. In nucleotides, the CDR3 is TGTGCCAGCAACCCCGGTGGGGGGCACCAAGAGACCCAGTACTTC. The genes are TRBV6-1 and TRBJ2-5; perhaps D is TRBD1 or TRBD2 (6 bases each). The CDR3 is 15 amino acids. CDR1 is MNHNS and CDR2 is SASEGT in the germline V gene. Deletions cut 7 bases from V and 0 bases from J, with 15 bases between.

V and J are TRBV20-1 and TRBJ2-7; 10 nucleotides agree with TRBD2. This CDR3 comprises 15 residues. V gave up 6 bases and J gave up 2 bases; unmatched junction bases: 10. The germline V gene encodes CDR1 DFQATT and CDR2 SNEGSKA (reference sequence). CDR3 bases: TGCAGTGCACGGCCCCTAGCGGGGGCAACCTACGAGCAGTACTTC. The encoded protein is CSARPLAGATYEQYF.

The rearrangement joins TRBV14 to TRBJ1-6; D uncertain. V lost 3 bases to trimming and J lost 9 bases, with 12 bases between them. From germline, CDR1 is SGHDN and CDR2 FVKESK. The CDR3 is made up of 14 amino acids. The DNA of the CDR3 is TGTGCCAGCAGCCACATCGGAATCGGTTCACCCCTCCACTTT. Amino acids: CASSHIGIGSPLHF.

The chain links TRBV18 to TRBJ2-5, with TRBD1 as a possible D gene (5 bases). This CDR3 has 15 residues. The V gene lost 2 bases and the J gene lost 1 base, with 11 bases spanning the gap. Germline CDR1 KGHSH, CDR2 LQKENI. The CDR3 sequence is CASSPGAGIQETQYF. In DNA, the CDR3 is TGTGCCAGCTCACCAGGGGCAGGAATCCAAGAGACCCAGTACTTC.

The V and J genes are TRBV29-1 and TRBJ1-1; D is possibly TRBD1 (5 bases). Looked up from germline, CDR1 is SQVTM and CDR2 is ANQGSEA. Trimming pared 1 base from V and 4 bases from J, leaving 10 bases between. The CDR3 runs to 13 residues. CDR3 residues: CSVEGDGGTEAFF. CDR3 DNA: TGCAGCGTTGAAGGGGACGGGGGCACTGAAGCTTTCTTT.

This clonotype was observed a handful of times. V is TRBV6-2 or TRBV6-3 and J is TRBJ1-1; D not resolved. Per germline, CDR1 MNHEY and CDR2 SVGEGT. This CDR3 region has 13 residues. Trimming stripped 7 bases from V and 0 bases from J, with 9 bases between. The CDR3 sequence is CASIGQMNTEAFF. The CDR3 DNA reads TGTGCCAGCATTGGGCAGATGAACACTGAAGCTTTCTTT.

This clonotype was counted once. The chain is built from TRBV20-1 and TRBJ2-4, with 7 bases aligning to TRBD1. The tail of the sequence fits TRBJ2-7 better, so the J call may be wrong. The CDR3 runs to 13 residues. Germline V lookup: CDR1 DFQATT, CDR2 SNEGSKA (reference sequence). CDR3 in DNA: TGCAGTGCTACTAGGGGGCTAGGAGGCGAGCAGTACTTC. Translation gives CSATRGLGGEQYF.

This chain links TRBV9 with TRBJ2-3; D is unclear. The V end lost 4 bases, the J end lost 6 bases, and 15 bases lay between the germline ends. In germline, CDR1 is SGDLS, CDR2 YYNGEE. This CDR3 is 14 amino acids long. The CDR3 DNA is TGTGCCAGCAGCACCAGTAGTAGTTCCGATACGCAGTATTTT. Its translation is CASSTSSSSDTQYF. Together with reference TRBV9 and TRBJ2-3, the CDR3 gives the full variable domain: DSGVTQTPKHLITATGQRVTLRCSPRSGDLSVYWYQQSLDQGLQFLIQYYNGEERAKGNILERFSAQQFPDLHSELNLSSLELGDSALYFCASSTSSSSDTQYFGPGTRLTVL.

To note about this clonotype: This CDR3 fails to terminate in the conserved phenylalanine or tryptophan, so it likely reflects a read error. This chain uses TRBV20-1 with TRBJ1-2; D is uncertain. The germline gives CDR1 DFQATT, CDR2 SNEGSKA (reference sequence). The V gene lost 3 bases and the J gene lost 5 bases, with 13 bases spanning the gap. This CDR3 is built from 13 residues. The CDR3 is CSASSLALYGYTS. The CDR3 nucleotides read TGCAGTGCTAGCAGCCTGGCTTTGTATGGCTACACCTCC.

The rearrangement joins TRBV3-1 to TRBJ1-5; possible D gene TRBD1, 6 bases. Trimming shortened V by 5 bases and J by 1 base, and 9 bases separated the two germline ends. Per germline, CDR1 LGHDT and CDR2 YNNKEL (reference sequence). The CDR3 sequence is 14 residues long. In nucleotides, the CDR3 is TGTGCCAGCAGCATCACAGGGAGCAATCAGCCCCAGCATTTT. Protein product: CASSITGSNQPQHF.

The CDR3 region is CASSYILNNEQFF. The CDR3 DNA sequence: TGTGCCAGCAGTTACATCTTGAACAATGAGCAGTTCTTC. The V call is TRBV28, the J call TRBJ2-1; no firm D call. The V and J ends lost 4 bases and 5 bases respectively, with 9 bases between them. Per the germline V gene, CDR1 is MDHEN and CDR2 is SYDVKM. The CDR3 sequence is 13 residues long.

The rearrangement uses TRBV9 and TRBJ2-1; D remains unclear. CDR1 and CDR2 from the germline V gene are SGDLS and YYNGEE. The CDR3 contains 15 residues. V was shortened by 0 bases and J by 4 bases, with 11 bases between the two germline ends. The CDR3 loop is CASSVGAALYNEQFF. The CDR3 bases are TGTGCCAGCAGCGTAGGTGCGGCTCTATACAATGAGCAGTTCTTC.

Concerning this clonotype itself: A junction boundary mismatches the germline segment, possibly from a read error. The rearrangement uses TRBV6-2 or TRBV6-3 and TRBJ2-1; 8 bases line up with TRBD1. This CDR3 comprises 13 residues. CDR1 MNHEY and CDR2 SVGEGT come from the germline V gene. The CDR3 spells CASRRTGLREQFF. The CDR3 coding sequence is TGTGCCAGCAGGAGGACAGGGCTACGGGAGCAGTTTTTC.

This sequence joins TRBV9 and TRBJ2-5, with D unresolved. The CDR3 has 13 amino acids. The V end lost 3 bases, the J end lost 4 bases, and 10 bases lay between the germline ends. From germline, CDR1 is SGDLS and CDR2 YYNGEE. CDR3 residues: CASSGSGLETQYF. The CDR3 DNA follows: TGTGCCAGCAGCGGATCAGGTTTAGAGACCCAGTACTTC.